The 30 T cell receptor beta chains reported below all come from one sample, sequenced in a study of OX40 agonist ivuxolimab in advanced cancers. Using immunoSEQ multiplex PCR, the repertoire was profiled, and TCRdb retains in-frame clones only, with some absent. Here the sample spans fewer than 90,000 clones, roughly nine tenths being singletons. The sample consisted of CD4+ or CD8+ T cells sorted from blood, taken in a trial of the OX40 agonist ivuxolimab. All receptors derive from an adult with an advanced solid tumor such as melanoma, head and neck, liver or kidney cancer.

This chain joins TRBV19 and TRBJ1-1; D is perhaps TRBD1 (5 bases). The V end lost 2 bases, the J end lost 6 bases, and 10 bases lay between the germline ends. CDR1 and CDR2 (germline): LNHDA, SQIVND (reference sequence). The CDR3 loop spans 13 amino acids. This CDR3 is CASSIQGPAEAFF. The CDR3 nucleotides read TGTGCCAGTAGTATACAGGGTCCCGCTGAAGCTTTCTTT.

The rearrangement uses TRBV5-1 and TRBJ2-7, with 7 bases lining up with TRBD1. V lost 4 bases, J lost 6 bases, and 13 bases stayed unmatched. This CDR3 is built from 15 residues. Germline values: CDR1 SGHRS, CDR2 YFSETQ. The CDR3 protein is CASSLRQGTGGEQYF. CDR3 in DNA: TGCGCCAGCAGCCTAAGACAGGGAACAGGAGGCGAGCAGTACTTC.

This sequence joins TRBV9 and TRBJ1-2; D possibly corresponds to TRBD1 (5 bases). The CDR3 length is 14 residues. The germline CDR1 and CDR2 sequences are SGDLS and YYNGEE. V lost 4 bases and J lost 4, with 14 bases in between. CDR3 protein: CASSPGTASYGYTF. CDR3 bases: TGTGCCAGCAGCCCCGGGACCGCCAGCTATGGCTACACCTTC.

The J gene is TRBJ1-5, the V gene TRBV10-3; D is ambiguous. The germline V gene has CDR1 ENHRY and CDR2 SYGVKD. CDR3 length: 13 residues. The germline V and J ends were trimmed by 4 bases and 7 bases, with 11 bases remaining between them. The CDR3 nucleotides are TGTGCCATCAGTGTTGGGCTTGAACAGCCCCAGCATTTT. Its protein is CAISVGLEQPQHF.

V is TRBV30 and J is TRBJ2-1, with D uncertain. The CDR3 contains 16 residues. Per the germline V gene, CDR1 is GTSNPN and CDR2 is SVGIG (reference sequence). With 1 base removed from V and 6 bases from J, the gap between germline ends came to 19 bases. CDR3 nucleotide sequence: TGTGCCTGGAGTGCCGACCCCATCGAAATATGCAATGAGCAGTTCTTC. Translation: CAWSADPIEICNEQFF. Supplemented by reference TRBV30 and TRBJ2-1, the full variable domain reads SQTIHQWPATLVQPVGSPLSLECTVEGTSNPNLYWYRQAAGRGLQLLFYSVGIGQISSEVPQNLSASRPQDRQFILSSKKLLLSDSGFYLCAWSADPIEICNEQFFGPGTRLTVL.

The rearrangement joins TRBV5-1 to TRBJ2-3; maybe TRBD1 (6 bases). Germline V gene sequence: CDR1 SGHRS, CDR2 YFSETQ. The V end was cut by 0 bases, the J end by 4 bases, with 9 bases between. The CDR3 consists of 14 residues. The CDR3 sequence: CASSLVAGADTQYF. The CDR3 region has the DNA TGCGCCAGCAGCTTGGTGGCAGGGGCAGATACGCAGTATTTT.

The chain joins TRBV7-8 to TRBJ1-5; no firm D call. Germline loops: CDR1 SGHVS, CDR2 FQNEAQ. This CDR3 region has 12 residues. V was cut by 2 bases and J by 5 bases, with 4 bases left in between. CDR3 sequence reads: CASSLRDQPQHF. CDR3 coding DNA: TGTGCCAGCAGCTTACGGGATCAGCCCCAGCATTTT.

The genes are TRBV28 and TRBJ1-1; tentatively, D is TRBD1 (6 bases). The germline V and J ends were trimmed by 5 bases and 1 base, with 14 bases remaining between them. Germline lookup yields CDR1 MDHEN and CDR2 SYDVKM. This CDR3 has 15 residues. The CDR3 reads CASSPSWGQNTEAFF. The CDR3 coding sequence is TGTGCCAGCAGTCCGTCCTGGGGGCAGAACACTGAAGCTTTCTTT. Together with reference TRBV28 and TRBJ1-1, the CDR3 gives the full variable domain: DVKVTQSSRYLVKRTGEKVFLECVQDMDHENMFWYRQDPGLGLRLIYFSYDVKMKEKGDIPEGYSVSREKKERFSLILESASTNQTSMYLCASSPSWGQNTEAFFGQGTRLTVV.

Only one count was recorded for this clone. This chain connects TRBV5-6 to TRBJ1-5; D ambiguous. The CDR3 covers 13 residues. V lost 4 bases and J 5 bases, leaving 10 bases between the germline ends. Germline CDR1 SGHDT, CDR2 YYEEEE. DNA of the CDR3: TGTGCCAGCAGCCCGGGAGCTGATCAGCCCCAGCATTTT. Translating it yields CASSPGADQPQHF.

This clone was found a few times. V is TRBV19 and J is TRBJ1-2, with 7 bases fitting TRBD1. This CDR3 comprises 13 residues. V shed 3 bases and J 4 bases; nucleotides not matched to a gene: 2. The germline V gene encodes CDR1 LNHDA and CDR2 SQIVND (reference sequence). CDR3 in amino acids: CASSIDRAYGYTF. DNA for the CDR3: TGTGCCAGTAGTATTGACAGGGCCTATGGCTACACCTTC.

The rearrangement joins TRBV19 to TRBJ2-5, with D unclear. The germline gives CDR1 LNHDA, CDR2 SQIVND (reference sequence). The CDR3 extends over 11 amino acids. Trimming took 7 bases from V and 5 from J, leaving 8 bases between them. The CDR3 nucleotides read TGTGCCAGTACCTCCGGGGAGACCCAGTACTTC. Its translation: CASTSGETQYF.

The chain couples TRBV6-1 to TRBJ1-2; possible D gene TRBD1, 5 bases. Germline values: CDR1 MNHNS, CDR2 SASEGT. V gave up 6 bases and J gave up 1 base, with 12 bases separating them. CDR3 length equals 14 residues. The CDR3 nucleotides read TGTGCCAGCAGAAGGGGTGAGGATAACTATGGCTACACCTTC. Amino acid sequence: CASRRGEDNYGYTF.

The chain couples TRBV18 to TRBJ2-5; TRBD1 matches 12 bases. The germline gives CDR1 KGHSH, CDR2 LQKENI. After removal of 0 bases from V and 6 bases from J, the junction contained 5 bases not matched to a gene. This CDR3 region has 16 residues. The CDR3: CASSPPGTGGQKTQYF. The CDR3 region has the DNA TGTGCCAGCTCACCACCCGGGACAGGGGGCCAGAAGACCCAGTACTTC.

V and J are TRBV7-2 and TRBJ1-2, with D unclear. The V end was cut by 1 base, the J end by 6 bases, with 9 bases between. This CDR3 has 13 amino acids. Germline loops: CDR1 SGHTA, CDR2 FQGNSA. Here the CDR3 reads CASSLVNGDGYTF. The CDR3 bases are TGTGCCAGCAGCTTAGTTAACGGGGATGGCTACACCTTC.

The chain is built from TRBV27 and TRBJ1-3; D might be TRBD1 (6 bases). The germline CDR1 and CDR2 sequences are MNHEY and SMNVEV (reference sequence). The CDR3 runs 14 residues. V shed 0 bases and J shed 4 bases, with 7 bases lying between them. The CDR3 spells CASSLSGGGNTIYF. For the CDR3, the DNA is TGTGCCAGCAGTTTATCGGGGGGCGGAAACACCATATATTTT.

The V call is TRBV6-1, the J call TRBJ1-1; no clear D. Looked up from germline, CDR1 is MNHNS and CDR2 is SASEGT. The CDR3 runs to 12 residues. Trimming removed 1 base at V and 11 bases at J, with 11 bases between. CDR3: CASSEVGLNAFF. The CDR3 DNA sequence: TGTGCCAGCAGTGAAGTTGGATTGAACGCTTTCTTT.

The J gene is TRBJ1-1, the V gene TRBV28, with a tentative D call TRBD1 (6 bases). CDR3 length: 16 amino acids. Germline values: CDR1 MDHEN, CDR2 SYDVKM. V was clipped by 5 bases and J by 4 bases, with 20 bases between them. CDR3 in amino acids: CASSTYPGQGFTEAFF. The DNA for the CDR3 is TGTGCCAGCAGTACCTACCCGGGGCAGGGGTTCACTGAAGCTTTCTTT.

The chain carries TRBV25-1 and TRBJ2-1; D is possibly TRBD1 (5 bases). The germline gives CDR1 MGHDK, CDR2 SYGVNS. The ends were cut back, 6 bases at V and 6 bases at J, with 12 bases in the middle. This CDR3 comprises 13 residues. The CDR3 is CASSQGYGNEQFF. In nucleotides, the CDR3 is TGTGCCAGCAGCCAGGGTTACGGCAATGAGCAGTTCTTC.

CDR3 bases: TGTGCCAGCAGAGTAAACCCGGGACTAGCGGGAGGTAACACCGGGGAGCTGTTTTTT. Amino acid sequence: CASRVNPGLAGGNTGELFF. The chain carries TRBV7-3 and TRBJ2-2, with TRBD2 matching 15 bases. The CDR3 has 19 amino acids. Trimming took 6 bases from V and 2 from J; bases not matched to a gene: 10. CDR1 and CDR2 (germline): SGHTA, FQGTGA.

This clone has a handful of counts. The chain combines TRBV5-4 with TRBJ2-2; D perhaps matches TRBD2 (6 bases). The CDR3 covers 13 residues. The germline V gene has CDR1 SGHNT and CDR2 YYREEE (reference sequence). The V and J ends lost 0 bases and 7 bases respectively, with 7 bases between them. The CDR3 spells CASSLGRGGELFF. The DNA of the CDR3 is TGTGCCAGCAGCTTGGGGCGGGGCGGGGAGCTGTTTTTT.

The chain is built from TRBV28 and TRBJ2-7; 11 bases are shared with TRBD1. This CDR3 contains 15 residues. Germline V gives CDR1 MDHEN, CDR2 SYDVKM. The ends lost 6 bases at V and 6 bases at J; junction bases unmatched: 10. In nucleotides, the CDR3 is TGTGCCAGCAGCAACCCGGGACAGGGGGTGTCCGAGCAGTACTTC. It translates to CASSNPGQGVSEQYF.

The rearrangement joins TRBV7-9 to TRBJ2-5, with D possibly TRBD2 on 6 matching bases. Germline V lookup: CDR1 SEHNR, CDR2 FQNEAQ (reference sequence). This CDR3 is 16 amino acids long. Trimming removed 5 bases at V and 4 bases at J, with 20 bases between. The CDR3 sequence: CASSQGAGTPGETQYF. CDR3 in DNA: TGTGCCAGCAGCCAAGGTGCCGGGACTCCGGGAGAGACCCAGTACTTC.

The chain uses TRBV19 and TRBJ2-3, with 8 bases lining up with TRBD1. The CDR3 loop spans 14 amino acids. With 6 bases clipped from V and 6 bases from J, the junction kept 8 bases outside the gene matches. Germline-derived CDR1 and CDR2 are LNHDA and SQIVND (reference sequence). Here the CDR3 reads CASRPRGRPDTQYF. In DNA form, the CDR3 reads TGTGCCAGTAGGCCCAGGGGGCGCCCGGATACGCAGTATTTT. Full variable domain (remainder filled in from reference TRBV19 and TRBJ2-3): DGGITQSPKYLFRKEGQNVTLSCEQNLNHDAMYWYRQDPGQGLRLIYYSQIVNDFQKGDIAEGYSVSREKKESFPLTVTSAQKNPTAFYLCASRPRGRPDTQYFGPGTRLTVL.

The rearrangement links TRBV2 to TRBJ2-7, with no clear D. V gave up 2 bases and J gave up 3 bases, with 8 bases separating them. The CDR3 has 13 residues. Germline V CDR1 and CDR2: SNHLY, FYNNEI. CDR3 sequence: CASSERPDYEQYF. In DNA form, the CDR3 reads TGTGCCAGCAGTGAACGACCGGACTACGAGCAGTACTTC.

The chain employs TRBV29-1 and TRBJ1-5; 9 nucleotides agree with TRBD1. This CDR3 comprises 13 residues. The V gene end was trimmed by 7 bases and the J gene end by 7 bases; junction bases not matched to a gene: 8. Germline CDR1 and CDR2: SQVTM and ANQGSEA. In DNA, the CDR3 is TGCAGCGCCACGGGACAGGGAGGACAGCCCCAGCATTTT. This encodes CSATGQGGQPQHF.

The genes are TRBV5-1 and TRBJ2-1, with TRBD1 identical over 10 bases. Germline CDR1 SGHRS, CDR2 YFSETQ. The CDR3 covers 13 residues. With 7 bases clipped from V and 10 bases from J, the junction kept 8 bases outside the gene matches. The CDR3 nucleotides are TGCGCCAGCGGTCTGACAGGGGGCATAGAGCAGTTCTTC. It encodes CASGLTGGIEQFF.

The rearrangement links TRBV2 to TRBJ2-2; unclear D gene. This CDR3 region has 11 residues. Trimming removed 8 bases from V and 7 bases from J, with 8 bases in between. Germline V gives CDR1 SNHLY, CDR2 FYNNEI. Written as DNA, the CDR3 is TGTGCCAGCTCCATCTTCGGGGAGCTGTTTTTT. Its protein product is CASSIFGELFF.

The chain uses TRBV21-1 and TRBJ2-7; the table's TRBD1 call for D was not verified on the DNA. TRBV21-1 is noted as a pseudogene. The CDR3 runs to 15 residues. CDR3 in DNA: TGTGCCAGCAGCCCTGGACAGAATTTCACCTACGAGCAGTACGTC. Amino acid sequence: CASSPGQNFTYEQYV.

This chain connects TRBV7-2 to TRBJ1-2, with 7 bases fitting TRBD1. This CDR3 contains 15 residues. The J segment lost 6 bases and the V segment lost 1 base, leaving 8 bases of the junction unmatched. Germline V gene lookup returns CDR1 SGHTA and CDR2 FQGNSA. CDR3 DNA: TGTGCCAGCAGCTTAGGAGGGAGGGGGCGCCATGGCTACACCTTC. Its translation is CASSLGGRGRHGYTF.

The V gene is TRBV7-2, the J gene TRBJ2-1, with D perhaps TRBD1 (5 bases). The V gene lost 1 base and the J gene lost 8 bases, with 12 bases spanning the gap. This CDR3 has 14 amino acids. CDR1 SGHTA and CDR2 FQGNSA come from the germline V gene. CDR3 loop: CASSLGPLGDEQFF. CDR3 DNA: TGTGCCAGCAGCTTAGGACCCTTAGGGGATGAGCAGTTCTTC.